These T cell receptor beta chains were read from a single sample in a study of identifying expanded T cells in peripheral blood. Repertoires were generated with immunoSEQ multiplex PCR, while TCRdb's copy carries only in-frame clones and drops some. Among under 120,000 clones listed, around 89% were seen once. What was sequenced was blood. Source of these receptors: a person aged 18 to 70 in good health. CDR3s include the opening cysteine and the closing phenylalanine or tryptophan. A D gene is named only where the DNA matches it firmly. Not every row has a clone size; where given, it reads once, few, many or a size class.

V	size	D	J	DNA	CDR3
TRBV28	few	.	TRBJ1-2	TGTGCCAGCAGTTTACAGATACGCTATGGCTACACCTTC	CASSLQIRYGYTF
TRBV5-4	.	TRBD2	TRBJ2-5	TGTGCCAGCAGCTGGTGGGAAGCGGGGGAGACCCAGTACTTC	CASSWWEAGETQYF
TRBV10-1	.	.	TRBJ2-4	TGCGCCAGCAGTGAGTCTGCCAGGGTAAACATTCAGTACTTC	CASSESARVNIQYF
TRBV5-4	few	.	TRBJ1-1	TGTGCCAGCAGCGTAGGGACGATAATCGGCACTGAAGCTTTCTTT	CASSVGTIIGTEAFF
TRBV25-1	.	.	TRBJ2-3	TGTGCCAGCAGTGCAAATCTGCGGGGGCTAACGGGGGTGACGCAGTATTTT	CASSANLRGLTGVTQYF
TRBV5-1	.	TRBD1	TRBJ2-3	TGCGCCAGCAGCTTGCAAGGAAGGGACAGGGGGACCACAGATACGCAGTATTTT	CASSLQGRDRGTTDTQYF
TRBV6-1	.	TRBD1	TRBJ1-2	TGTGCCAGCAGTCCCAGGGGGAGCTATGGCTACACCTTC	CASSPRGSYGYTF
TRBV4-3	.	.	TRBJ2-4	TGCGCCAGCAGCCGGTCAGGGGAGGGTAGAGCCAAAAACATTCAGTACTTC	CASSRSGEGRAKNIQYF
TRBV7-2	.	TRBD1	TRBJ1-2	TGTGCCAGCAGCTTAGAGGGACAGGGGGCTATCGGCTACACCTTC	CASSLEGQGAIGYTF
TRBV12-5	.	.	TRBJ2-2	TGTGCTACCCGGACGAACACCGGGGAGCTGTTTTTT	CATRTNTGELFF
TRBV18	.	.	TRBJ1-5	TGTGCCAGCACTTCCGGAAGCAATCAGCCCCAGCATTTT	CASTSGSNQPQHF
TRBV10-3	.	TRBD1	TRBJ2-6	TGTGCCATCAGTACACAGGGGGCGCGAGCTGGGGCCAACGTCCTGACTTTC	CAISTQGARAGANVLTF
TRBV6-5	.	TRBD1	TRBJ2-7	TGTGCCAGCAGTTACGGGCAGGGGGCCTCCGAGCAGTACTTC	CASSYGQGASEQYF
TRBV6-6	few	.	TRBJ1-6	TGTGCCAGCAAGGTGGGCGACTTGTATAATTCACCCCTCCACTTT	CASKVGDLYNSPLHF
TRBV5-6	.	.	TRBJ1-1	TGTGCCAGCAGTCGCAAGAGTATGAACACTGAAGCTTTCTTT	CASSRKSMNTEAFF
TRBV7-2	.	TRBD1	TRBJ1-4	TGTGCCAGCAGCTTAGCGATAGGACAGGGCGGCGAAAAACTGTTTTTT	CASSLAIGQGGEKLFF
TRBV4-2	once	.	TRBJ1-2	TGTGCCAGCGGCCAAGAAGCGGGGAACTATGTAGGCTACACCTTC	CASGQEAGNYVGYTF
TRBV10-3	.	TRBD2	TRBJ2-7	TGTGCCATCAGTGAGGGAATAGCGGGGAACTCCTACGAGCAGTACTTC	CAISEGIAGNSYEQYF
TRBV28	once	.	TRBJ2-1	TGTGCCAGCAGTCAGGGTTGGGATGAGCAGTTCTTC	CASSQGWDEQFF
TRBV4-1	.	.	TRBJ1-6	TGCGCCAGCAGCCCCGAGGATTCACCCCTCCACTTT	CASSPEDSPLHF
TRBV18	.	TRBD2	TRBJ2-5	TGTGCCAGCTCACCACCGGGGGGGTACCAAGAGACCCAGTACTTC	CASSPPGGYQETQYF
TRBV28	.	.	TRBJ2-7	TGTGCCAGCACCTCAGGGACACCCTCCTACGAGCAGTACTTC	CASTSGTPSYEQYF
TRBV5-6	.	.	TRBJ2-5	TGTGCCAGCAGGGGGCTTAAAGAGACCCAGTACTTC	CASRGLKETQYF